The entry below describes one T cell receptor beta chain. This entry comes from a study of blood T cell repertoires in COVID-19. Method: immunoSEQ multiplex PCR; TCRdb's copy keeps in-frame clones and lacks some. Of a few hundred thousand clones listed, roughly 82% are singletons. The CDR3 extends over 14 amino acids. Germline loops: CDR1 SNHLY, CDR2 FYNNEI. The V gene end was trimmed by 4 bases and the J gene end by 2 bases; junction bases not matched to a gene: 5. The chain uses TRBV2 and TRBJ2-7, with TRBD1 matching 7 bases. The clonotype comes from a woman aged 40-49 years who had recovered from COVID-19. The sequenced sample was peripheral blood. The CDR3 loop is CASSVGTETYEQYF. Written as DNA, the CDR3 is TGTGCCAGCAGTGTGGGGACAGAGACCTACGAGCAGTACTTC.